This T cell receptor beta chain is drawn from a study of control samples from healthy donors and cancer patients. This clone was recorded once. Data came from immunoSEQ multiplex PCR; TCRdb stores just in-frame clones and leaves some out. This sample has about 150,000 clones, with roughly 94% found just once. Germline CDR1 SGHNT, CDR2 YYREEE (reference sequence). There are 15 residues in the CDR3. Trimming shortened V by 4 bases and J by 0 bases, and 13 bases separated the two germline ends. Sequenced: PBMCs. The origin of this receptor is a man in his fifties or sixties with colorectal cancer. V gene TRBV5-4 combines with J gene TRBJ1-1; no clear D. The CDR3 DNA sequence: TGTGCCAGCAGCGATCAAGGAGAGATGAACACTGAAGCTTTCTTT. It is translated as CASSDQGEMNTEAFF.